The T cell receptor (beta chain) described here comes from a study of shared clonotypes between healthy human individuals (dated by TCRdb to about 2020). About the full investigation: The cohort comprised a couple of women and a few men aged 18 to 49 years. For each donor, three plates each were used for CD4 naive and CD4 memory, two plates were used for CD8 naive, and one plate was used for CD8 memory. To estimate repertoire size and how much clonotypes are shared between individuals, the study performed deep sequencing of blood TCR repertoires from 4 to 6 healthy adults. To increase sequencing depth and limit assay-specific biases, TCR repertoire library preparation and sequencing were carried out by different laboratories using diverse techniques. Leukapheresis yielded between about 0.85 and 9.5 billion PBMCs per donor. Overall study results and their limits: About 5% of naive CD4, roughly 3.5% of naive CD8, about 2.1% of memory CD4, and about 0.4% of memory CD8 clonotypes were shared across several donors. Rarefaction of sorted-subset datasets indicated incomplete sequencing despite the large sequencing depth. Naive subsets generally had larger estimated clonotype richness than memory subsets did. Based on pairwise subsampling, the degree of clonotype sharing among donors was expected to be affected by sequencing depth. Higher generation probabilities were observed for clonotypes shared by all four sorted-subset donors than for non-shared clonotypes. Because the study included only a small number of donors, the genetic and exposure-history diversity represented was limited. Sampling was limited to blood, and TCR repertoires in tissue likely differ from TCR repertoires in blood.

The donors were healthy, HIV-negative adults with no recently reported acute infections or vaccinations. Every donor was a Caucasian adult living in Nashville, Tennessee, USA. CD4+ T cells were enriched by magnetic negative selection; naive cells were then positively selected on CD45RA, and the negative fraction formed the memory subset. After blood collection by leukapheresis, PBMCs were isolated using Ficoll-Histopaque density gradient centrifugation and then cryopreserved in the vapor phase of liquid nitrogen. Purity and quantity of every magnetically sorted T cell population were checked by analytical flow cytometry. Genomic DNA was isolated from each sorted fraction and quantified by UV absorbance on a Nanodrop 2000c. This clone was detected only once. Its antigen is still unknown. No base quality information exists; no much larger clone differs at one position. TCR CDR3 regions were amplified from genomic DNA by multiplex PCR using the deep immunoSEQ assay. For each cell subset, the extracted genomic DNA was distributed evenly across all wells of several immunoSEQ 96-well plates, and each plate served as one replicate. For sorted subsets, approximately 210 ng of genomic DNA, equivalent to roughly 33,000 T cell genomes, went into each replicate PCR. Purified libraries were measured with a Qubit 3.0 fluorometer, size-checked on a Bioanalyzer 2100, and measured again with the KAPA Library Quantification kit. Every immunoSEQ 96-well plate was sequenced on a separate single-read 150-cycle Illumina NextSeq 550 flow cell. Per the authors' processing: The immunoSEQ output contained only junctional sequences without quality scores, so filtering could not match that applied to full-length reads. To assign V/J genes and CDR3, sequences were annotated using PyIR, a Python wrapper for IgBLAST v1.9, with IMGT germline references. Reads were filtered out if the reads had weak V/J assignments (E-value above 1e-6), no CDR3, stop codons, out-of-frame junctions, or ambiguous translated residues. V3J clonotypes were defined as sequences sharing the same inferred V gene, J gene, and CDR3 amino acid sequence. Percentage overlap between repertoires was computed as shared unique clonotypes divided by the size of the smaller repertoire. RTK rarefaction, the Chao1 estimator, and Recon v2.1 estimates of unobserved clonotypes were used to assess repertoire richness. OLGA was used to compute generation probabilities for all TCRbeta clonotypes that the gDNA method yielded from a few donors. The immuneACCESS repertoire file appears here via TCRdb, limited to in-frame rearrangements. These files lack a portion of the clones; in checked studies, under half of the deficit traces to unresolved V genes, and the cause of the others is not known. The DNA gave D and trimming, while V, J and clone size come from that table. For this sample the table gives 1.6 million or so clones, of which approximately 98.5% were detected only once. Together, the top ten hold under 0.45% of the sample.

There are 14 amino acids in the CDR3, from cysteine to phenylalanine inclusive. The CDR3 DNA has 42 bases and is translated from base 1. The germline V gene (reference sequence) yields SGHNT for CDR1 and YYREEE for CDR2. V loses 4 bases, J loses 1 base, and the germline ends lie 10 bases apart. What was sequenced was naive CD4+ T cells sorted from blood. The label giving this sample's cell subset or site can be read as: CD45RA+ positively selected. The chain uses TRBV5-4 and TRBJ2-3; the D gene is possibly TRBD1, with 6 bases matching. This TCR came from a man aged 25-40 years in good health. CDR3 loop: CASSPTGRTDTQYF. The DNA reads as follows: TGTGCCAGCAGCCCCACAGGGCGCACAGATACGCAGTATTTT.